Sequencing of this TCR beta chain was carried out in a study of CD8 T cells in Susac syndrome. CD8+ and CD4+ T cells taken from blood had their TCR beta sequenced. Negative isolation yielded the CD8+ and CD4+ T cells, while FACS enriched the TEMRA cells. The ends were cut back, 1 base at V and 2 bases at J, with 11 bases in the middle. This CDR3 spans 14 amino acids. Germline V gene lookup returns CDR1 SQVTM and CDR2 ANQGSEA. The RNA, roughly 0.45 to 1 ug, was put through reverse transcription using random hexamers. Across 54 Vbeta and 13 Jbeta, immunoSEQ multiplex PCR amplified TCR beta CDR3. TCRdb fed the immunoSEQ multiplex PCR reads into MiXCR, producing one record per CDR3 protein. Of more than 65,000 distinct CDR3 sequences listed, 90% to 95% are singletons.

The V and J genes are TRBV29-1 and TRBJ2-5; D is possibly TRBD2 (6 bases). The sample consisted of CD8+ T cells from PBMCs. The source of this sequence is a human donor with multiple sclerosis. The CDR3 loop is CSVEGGDLQETQYF. In nucleotides, the CDR3 is TGCAGCGTTGAAGGGGGGGACTTACAAGAGACCCAGTACTTC. The variable domain in full, completed from reference TRBV29-1 and TRBJ2-5, reads SAVISQKPSRDICQRGTSLTIQCQVDSQVTMMFWYRQQPGQSLTLIATANQGSEATYESGFVIDKFPISRPNLTFSTLTVSNMSPEDSSIYLCSVEGGDLQETQYFGPGTRLLVL.